This T cell receptor (beta chain) is from a study of PD-L1 blockade in urothelial cancer. Background on the study: Males with urothelial cancer arising in the bladder constituted about 90% of the roughly 30 patients.

Specified time point: pretreatment peripheral blood. Each patient supplied 1 to 8 pretreatment and on-treatment samples. Sequencing used immunoSEQ multiplex PCR; TCRdb keeps in-frame clones, though not all of them. The sample holds fewer than 100,000 clones, around four fifths seen once. The CDR3 is made up of 14 amino acids. CDR1 and CDR2 from the germline V gene are PRHDT and FYEKMQ (reference sequence). Trimming took 4 bases from V and 4 from J; bases not matched to a gene: 5. V usage is TRBV13 and J usage is TRBJ2-7, with 9 bases fitting TRBD1. The source material was PBMCs, sampled around atezolizumab (anti-PD-L1) treatment. This receptor was obtained from a man aged 35 to 55 with urothelial cancer. The CDR3 nucleotides are TGTGCCAGCAGCTCCGGGACAGGGCCTTACGAGCAGTACTTC. Its translation: CASSSGTGPYEQYF.